A selection of T cell receptor beta chains follows, all from one sample in a study of T cell responses to AZD1222 COVID-19 vaccine. Profiling relied on immunoSEQ multiplex PCR, and the TCRdb table lists in-frame clones only, not all of them. The table has around 110,000 clones, about 92% seen once. Specimen: peripheral blood, collected 28 days after the second AZD1222 dose. The receptors were gathered from an adult who received the AZD1222 COVID-19 vaccine. Both conserved end residues are part of each CDR3. The order of the fields is J gene, V gene, D gene, clone size, CDR3 DNA, CDR3 protein. D genes are given only for firm matches. Size values are once, few and many counts, or a class for expanded clones, and some rows have none.

TRBJ2-3	TRBV28	TRBD2	NA	TGTGCCAGCGACGGCGCGGGACTAGCGGGATCAGATACGCAGTATTTT	CASDGAGLAGSDTQYF
TRBJ2-7	TRBV4-1	NA	few	TGCGCCAGCAGCCGATCGTCAAACGAACTGTACTACGAGCAGTACTTC	CASSRSSNELYYEQYF
TRBJ2-7	TRBV29-1	TRBD2	NA	TGCAGCGTTGGTTCCGGGAGGGTGTACGAGCAGTACTTC	CSVGSGRVYEQYF
TRBJ2-5	TRBV2	NA	NA	TGTGCCGCTAAAAGCAGGGACCAAGAGACCCAGTACTTC	CAAKSRDQETQYF
TRBJ2-1	TRBV28	TRBD2	NA	TGTGCCAGCAGTTTGCGGGAGCGGGCCTACAATGAGCAGTTCTTC	CASSLRERAYNEQFF
TRBJ2-3	TRBV20-1	NA	once	TGCAGTGCTAGTCCGGATACGCAGTATTTT	CSASPDTQYF
TRBJ2-7	TRBV6-2/TRBV6-3	NA	NA	TGTGCCAGCAGTTACGAGAATCCCTACGAGCAGTACTTC	CASSYENPYEQYF
TRBJ2-3	TRBV5-1	TRBD1	NA	TGCGCCAGCAGCGGACGGGACAGGATTACAGATACGCAGTATTTT	CASSGRDRITDTQYF
TRBJ1-1	TRBV2	NA	NA	TGTGCCAGCAGTCGACAGAGCATGAACACTGAAGCTTTCTTT	CASSRQSMNTEAFF
TRBJ1-6	TRBV30	NA	NA	TGTGCCTGGAGTGTTGAAGACAATTCACCCCTCCACTTT	CAWSVEDNSPLHF